The entry below describes one T cell receptor (beta chain). The antigen it recognizes is unknown. No base quality information exists; no much larger clone differs at one position. The data are from a study of blood T cell repertoires in COVID-19 (dated by TCRdb to about 2020). Context from the whole study: Collaborator samples came from the United States, Italy and Spain and covered acute and convalescent phases of COVID-19. The material from the prospective study consisted of cDNA or gDNA derived from T cells, B-cell-depleted T cells, or PBMCs. The dataset comprised deeply sampled blood TCRbeta repertoires from subjects exposed to, actively infected with, or recovered from COVID-19. The repertoires were released in a freely available public database intended as a resource for research on the immune response to SARS-CoV-2. The samples were drawn from two sources: the first 160 participants of the ongoing ImmuneRACE study, and 1,254 subjects contributed by 6 global collaborators. Sample metadata almost always included a de-identified subject ID, COVID-19 status, age in years and sex. Where available, HLA class I and class II types were taken from metadata supplied by the sample provider and were not determined by assay-based typing. The paper as a whole reports these results and caveats: The quantity of clinical and demographic metadata differed by source and by participant and was supplied without curation.

TCRbeta CDR3 regions were amplified from genomic DNA by means of the immunoSEQ Assay, a bias-controlled multiplex PCR. As for the authors' bioinformatics: Within the assay, amplification of reference gene primers was used to estimate how many nucleated cells each sample contained. To quantify the absolute abundance of each unique TCRbeta CDR3 rearrangement, sequence reads were collapsed and filtered. For each sample, productive Simpson clonality was calculated as the square root of Simpson's diversity index across productive rearrangements. What TCRdb holds here is the immuneACCESS table cut down to in-frame rearrangements. Part of the clones is not present; checked against another copy, under half of the missing clones reflect an unresolved V gene, and the others are unexplained. The D gene and trimming were derived from the DNA, and the V and J assignments and clone size from that table. The sample contains a few hundred thousand clones, about 89% of them found a single time. Jointly, the top ten make up around 13% of the sample.

CDR1 SEHNR and CDR2 FQNEAQ are derived from the germline V gene (reference sequence). A distance of 12 bases separates the germline ends of V and J, which lose 6 bases and 9 bases respectively. Inclusive of the bounding cysteine and phenylalanine, the CDR3 is 12 residues long. The CDR3 DNA has 36 bases and is translated from base 1. Each collaborating institution followed its own protocols to collect whole blood in K2EDTA tubes. For TCRbeta analysis, collaborators shipped samples as frozen whole blood, isolated PBMCs, or DNA extracted from either of those sample types. This TCR came from a woman aged 55-70 years with acute or convalescent COVID-19. The chain is made from TRBV7-9 and TRBJ2-1; matching of 5 bases hints at TRBD2 as the D gene. The sample taken for sequencing was peripheral blood. CDR3 loop: CASSYLRGEQFF. Here is the DNA: TGTGCCAGCAGTTACCTCCGGGGTGAGCAGTTCTTC.